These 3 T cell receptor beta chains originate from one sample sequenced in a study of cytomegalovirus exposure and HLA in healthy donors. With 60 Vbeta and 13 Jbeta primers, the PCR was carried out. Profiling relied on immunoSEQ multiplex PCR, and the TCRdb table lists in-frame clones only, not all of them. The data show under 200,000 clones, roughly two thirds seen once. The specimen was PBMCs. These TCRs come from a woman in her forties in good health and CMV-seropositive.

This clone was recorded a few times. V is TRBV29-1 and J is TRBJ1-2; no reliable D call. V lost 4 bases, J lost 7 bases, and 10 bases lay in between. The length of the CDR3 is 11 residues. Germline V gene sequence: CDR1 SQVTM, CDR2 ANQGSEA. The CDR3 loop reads CSVGTEAGYTF. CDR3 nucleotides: TGCAGCGTTGGAACCGAGGCTGGCTACACCTTC.

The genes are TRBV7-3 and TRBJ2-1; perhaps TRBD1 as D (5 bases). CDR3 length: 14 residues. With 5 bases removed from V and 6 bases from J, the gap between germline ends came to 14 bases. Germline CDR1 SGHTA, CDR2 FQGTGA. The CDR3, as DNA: TGTGCCAGCAGCATTAGGGGTTTAGCCAATGAGCAGTTCTTC. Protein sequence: CASSIRGLANEQFF. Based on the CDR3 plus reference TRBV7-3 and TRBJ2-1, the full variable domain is GAGVSQTPSNKVTEKGKYVELRCDPISGHTALYWYRQSLGQGPEFLIYFQGTGAADDSGLPNDRFFAVRPEGSVSTLKIQRTERGDSAVYLCASSIRGLANEQFFGPGTRLTVL.

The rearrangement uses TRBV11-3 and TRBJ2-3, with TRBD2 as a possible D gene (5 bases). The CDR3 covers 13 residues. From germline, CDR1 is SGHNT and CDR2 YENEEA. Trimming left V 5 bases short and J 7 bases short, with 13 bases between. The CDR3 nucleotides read TGTGCCAGCAGCCCGTCCGGGGTGAATACGCAGTATTTT. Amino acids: CASSPSGVNTQYF.